The 12 T cell receptor beta chains presented below share a single source sample, sequenced in a study of T cell responses to AZD1222 COVID-19 vaccine. Profiling relied on immunoSEQ multiplex PCR, and the TCRdb table lists in-frame clones only, not all of them. This table holds approximately 120,000 clones, about 89% found once. The sequenced sample was peripheral blood, obtained on day 0 of AZD1222 vaccination. The receptor source for this set is an adult in good health.

The chain links TRBV18 to TRBJ2-1; 10 positions agree with TRBD2. The CDR3 contains 13 residues. Germline CDR1 reads KGHSH; CDR2 reads LQKENI. Germline trimming cut 0 bases from V and 15 bases from J; bases unmatched to any gene: 5. CDR3 sequence: CASSPPMASGRFF. CDR3 DNA sequence: TGTGCCAGCTCACCACCGATGGCTAGCGGGAGGTTCTTC.

The chain employs TRBV7-8 and TRBJ2-1; TRBD2 might be the D (6 bases). This CDR3 is built from 15 residues. Trimming stripped 3 bases from V and 3 bases from J, with 12 bases between. Germline V CDR1 and CDR2: SGHVS, FQNEAQ. CDR3 coding DNA: TGTGCCAGCAGCTTCGGGACTCCCATCTACAATGAGCAGTTCTTC. This codes for CASSFGTPIYNEQFF.

The chain couples TRBV30 to TRBJ2-5; 12 nucleotides agree with TRBD2. Germline lookup yields CDR1 GTSNPN and CDR2 SVGIG (reference sequence). The CDR3 is made up of 14 amino acids. Trimming took 1 base from V and 6 from J; bases not matched to a gene: 3. The chain's CDR3 is CAWSGLAGVKTQYF. DNA of the CDR3: TGTGCCTGGAGTGGACTAGCGGGGGTTAAGACCCAGTACTTC.

In its sample, this clone was seen once. The rearrangement links TRBV6-4 to TRBJ1-5; D is uncertain. Germline V gene lookup returns CDR1 MRHNA and CDR2 SNTAGT. The CDR3 covers 15 residues. V was cut by 5 bases and J by 1 base, with 12 bases left in between. The CDR3 sequence is CASSPFYGSNQPQHF. For the CDR3, the DNA is TGTGCCAGCAGTCCATTTTACGGGAGCAATCAGCCCCAGCATTTT.

This chain links TRBV4-1 with TRBJ1-1; perhaps TRBD1 as D (5 bases). The V gene's germline CDR1 is MGHRA and CDR2 YSYEKL. Trimming removed 4 bases from V and 6 bases from J, with 18 bases in between. The CDR3 has 15 amino acids. Written as DNA, the CDR3 is TGCGCCAGCAGCCCGCTTGAAAATTGGGGGTCTGAAGCTTTCTTT. Its protein is CASSPLENWGSEAFF.

The genes are TRBV28 and TRBJ1-5; 7 nucleotides line up with TRBD1. This CDR3 spans 15 amino acids. The germline gives CDR1 MDHEN, CDR2 SYDVKM. V shed 5 bases, J shed 7 bases, and the junction held 11 bases outside the gene matches. CDR3: CASSQTAGGWQPQHF. In nucleotides, the CDR3 is TGTGCCAGCAGTCAAACGGCAGGGGGTTGGCAGCCCCAGCATTTT. The variable domain in full, with the rest retrieved from reference TRBV28 and TRBJ1-5, is DVKVTQSSRYLVKRTGEKVFLECVQDMDHENMFWYRQDPGLGLRLIYFSYDVKMKEKGDIPEGYSVSREKKERFSLILESASTNQTSMYLCASSQTAGGWQPQHFGDGTRLSIL.

This chain uses TRBV4-1 with TRBJ2-3; no definite D call. Trimming took 4 bases from V and 0 from J, leaving 8 bases between them. The V gene's germline CDR1 is MGHRA and CDR2 YSYEKL. This CDR3 has 14 residues. CDR3 loop: CASSRASSTDTQYF. CDR3 DNA sequence: TGCGCCAGCAGCCGGGCCAGTAGCACAGATACGCAGTATTTT.

The rearrangement joins TRBV13 to TRBJ2-7; D gene unclear. The CDR3 totals 13 residues. CDR1 is PRHDT and CDR2 is FYEKMQ in the germline V gene (reference sequence). Trimming removed 8 bases from V and 2 bases from J, with 13 bases in between. As DNA, the CDR3 is TGTGCCAGCGCCCCGGACCCCGCCTACGAGCAGTACTTC. Protein sequence: CASAPDPAYEQYF. The whole variable domain, filled in from reference TRBV13 and TRBJ2-7, reads AAGVIQSPRHLIKEKRETATLKCYPIPRHDTVYWYQQGPGQDPQFLISFYEKMQSDKGSIPDRFSAQQFSDYHSELNMSSLELGDSALYFCASAPDPAYEQYFGPGTRLTVT.

This chain uses TRBV30 with TRBJ1-6; D is unclear. Germline CDR1 and CDR2: GTSNPN and SVGIG (reference sequence). This CDR3 has 12 amino acids. V lost 5 bases and J lost 8, with 10 bases in between. The CDR3 nucleotides are TGTGCCTGGGACCAAACGGATTCACCCCTCCACTTT. Protein product: CAWDQTDSPLHF. The variable domain in full, completed from reference TRBV30 and TRBJ1-6, reads SQTIHQWPATLVQPVGSPLSLECTVEGTSNPNLYWYRQAAGRGLQLLFYSVGIGQISSEVPQNLSASRPQDRQFILSSKKLLLSDSGFYLCAWDQTDSPLHFGNGTRLTVT.

This chain links TRBV6-5 with TRBJ1-2; TRBD1 matches at 8 bases. With 10 bases clipped from V and 3 bases from J, the junction kept 7 bases outside the gene matches. CDR1 is MNHEY, CDR2 SVGAGI, per germline. The CDR3 runs to 13 residues. The CDR3 DNA sequence: TGTGCCATCAGACAGGGGAATGACTATGGCTACACCTTC. It is translated as CAIRQGNDYGYTF.

The V and J genes are TRBV5-1 and TRBJ2-7; 10 bases fit TRBD2. Germline-derived CDR1 and CDR2 are SGHRS and YFSETQ. J gave up 2 bases and V 0 bases, and 2 bases lay outside the gene matches. This CDR3 is built from 15 residues. DNA for the CDR3: TGCGCCAGCAGCTTGGAGCTAGCGGGAGCCTACGAGCAGTACTTC. Protein product: CASSLELAGAYEQYF.

The chain carries TRBV7-6 and TRBJ2-3; D is undetermined. The CDR3 has 17 amino acids. Germline V gene data show CDR1 as SGHVS and CDR2 as FNYEAQ. V shed 1 base and J shed 0 bases, with 14 bases lying between them. The CDR3 spells CASSLEFRQSSTDTQYF. CDR3 nucleotide sequence: TGTGCCAGCAGCTTAGAGTTTCGTCAGAGCAGCACAGATACGCAGTATTTT.